This T cell receptor (beta chain) was identified during a study of T cell responses to AZD1222 COVID-19 vaccine. V gave up 0 bases and J gave up 5 bases; unmatched junction bases: 15. The CDR3 has 20 residues. CDR1 is LNHNV, CDR2 YYDKDF, per germline (reference sequence). As for this clone: What it binds is not known.

General study results and limits: Clonal diversity was possibly underestimated, and the donors were mostly white British, with more females.

Sequencing used immunoSEQ multiplex PCR; TCRdb keeps in-frame clones, though not all of them. The data contain 90,000 to 120,000 clones, 85% to 95% of them singletons. The V and J genes are TRBV15 and TRBJ2-5; 13 positions match TRBD2. This receptor was taken from an adult in good health. This material consisted of peripheral blood, taken on day 0 of AZD1222 vaccination. The CDR3 DNA is TGTGCCACCAGCAGAGATCCCCCTGTTTGGACTAGCGGGAGCGGTGAGACCCAGTACTTC. Translating gives CATSRDPPVWTSGSGETQYF.